This T cell receptor beta chain was recorded in a study of blood T cells in healthy people across ages. Study overall: About one barcoded beta molecule per two T cells was the capture yield of template switching. General study points: Unsorted PBMC material precluded a definitive naive versus antigen-experienced comparison.

The CDR3 is 18 residues long. Healthy Caucasian individuals from Russia aged 6 to 90 were enrolled as donors. Each donor's blood draw was approximately 10 milliliters of peripheral blood. As regards this clonotype: The antigen is unknown. This may be a read error, as it is one base from a much larger clone.

A sample-barcoded 5' primer and a J-beta primer mix were used in a second PCR of about 6 to 12 cycles. One entry per CDR3 protein results from TCRdb running MiXCR on the 5' RACE reads. The repertoire has about 730,000 distinct CDR3 sequences, approximately 43% of them found once; the top ten carry roughly 19%. The chain recombines TRBV21-1 with TRBJ2-7; the table gives TRBD2 as D, unverified against the DNA. TRBV21-1 is an annotated pseudogene. Sequencing input: blood. The clonotype was recovered from a woman aged 60-70 years in good health. CDR3 sequence reads: CASSLRKLGGWSSYEQYF. The CDR3 nucleotides read TGTGCCAGCAGCCTCCGTAAGTTGGGAGGGTGGAGCTCCTACGAGCAGTACTTC.